The 4 T cell receptor beta chains given below trace back to one sample, sequenced in a study of T-cell memory formation after mild COVID-19. TCRdb re-analysed the 5' RACE reads in MiXCR, keeping a single row per CDR3 protein. The sample lists roughly 340,000 distinct CDR3 sequences, under 25% occurring once. The sample was PBMCs or a T cell subset sorted from them (not recorded which). These receptor sequences come from a man younger than 35 who had mild COVID-19 (a few samples of this study predate the infection). Cell type and time point are not known.

The V call is TRBV7-6, the J call TRBJ1-5; D is perhaps TRBD1 (6 bases). Germline V CDR1 and CDR2: SGHVS, FNYEAQ. Trimming shortened V by 3 bases and J by 6 bases, and 15 bases separated the two germline ends. This CDR3 has 15 residues. CDR3 in DNA: TGTGCCAGCAGCTTGCGGGGGGCGCCCAGTCAGCCCCAGCATTTT. This encodes CASSLRGAPSQPQHF.

This clonotype was recorded once. A much larger clone differs by one base, so this may be a read error. The chain uses TRBV5-1 and TRBJ2-5, with D possibly TRBD2 on 5 matching bases. The CDR3 runs to 14 residues. Germline V gives CDR1 SGHRS, CDR2 YFSETQ. The CDR3 region has the DNA TGCGCCAGCAGATTGGAGGCGGCTGGGGAGACCCAGTACTTC. This codes for CASRLEAAGETQYF. Together with reference TRBV5-1 and TRBJ2-5, the CDR3 gives the full variable domain: KAGVTQTPRYLIKTRGQQVTLSCSPISGHRSVSWYQQTPGQGLQFLFEYFSETQRNKGNFPGRFSGRQFSNSRSEMNVSTLELGDSALYLCASRLEAAGETQYFGPGTRLLVL.

This clonotype was seen only a few times. The V and J genes are TRBV24-1 and TRBJ1-1; D gene uncertain. Germline V gene sequence: CDR1 KGHDR, CDR2 SFDVKD. Trimming took off 3 bases at V and 8 bases at J, with 6 bases between the two ends. This CDR3 is 11 amino acids long. The CDR3 here is CATSDGVEAFF. The CDR3, as DNA: TGTGCCACCAGTGATGGAGTGGAAGCTTTCTTT.

This clonotype has more than one count but fewer than ten. V and J are TRBV12-3 or TRBV12-4 and TRBJ1-6, with 7 bases lining up with TRBD1. The CDR3 length is 14 residues. J gave up 5 bases and V 4 bases, and 2 bases lay outside the gene matches. The DNA for the CDR3 is TGTGCCAGCAGTTGGGACAGCCATAATTCACCCCTCCACTTT. Its translation: CASSWDSHNSPLHF.